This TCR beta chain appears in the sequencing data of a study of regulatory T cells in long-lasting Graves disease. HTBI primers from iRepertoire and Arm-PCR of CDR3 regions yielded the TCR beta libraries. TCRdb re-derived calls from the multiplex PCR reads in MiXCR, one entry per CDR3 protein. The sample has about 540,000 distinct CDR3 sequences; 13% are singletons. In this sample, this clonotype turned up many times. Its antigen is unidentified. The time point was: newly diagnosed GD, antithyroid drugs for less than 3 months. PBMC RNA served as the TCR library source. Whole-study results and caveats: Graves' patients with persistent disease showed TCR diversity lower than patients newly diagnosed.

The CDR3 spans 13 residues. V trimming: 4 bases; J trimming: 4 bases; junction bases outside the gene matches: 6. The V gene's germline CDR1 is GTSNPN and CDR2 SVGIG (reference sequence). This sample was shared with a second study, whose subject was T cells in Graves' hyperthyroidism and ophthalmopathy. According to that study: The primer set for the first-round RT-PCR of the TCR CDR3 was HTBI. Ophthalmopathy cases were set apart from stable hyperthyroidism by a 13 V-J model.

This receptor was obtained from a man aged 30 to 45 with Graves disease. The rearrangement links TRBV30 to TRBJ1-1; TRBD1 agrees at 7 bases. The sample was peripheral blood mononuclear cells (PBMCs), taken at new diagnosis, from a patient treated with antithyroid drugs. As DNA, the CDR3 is TGTGCCTGGATAAAGCAGGGGGTCACTGAAGCTTTCTTT. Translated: CAWIKQGVTEAFF.